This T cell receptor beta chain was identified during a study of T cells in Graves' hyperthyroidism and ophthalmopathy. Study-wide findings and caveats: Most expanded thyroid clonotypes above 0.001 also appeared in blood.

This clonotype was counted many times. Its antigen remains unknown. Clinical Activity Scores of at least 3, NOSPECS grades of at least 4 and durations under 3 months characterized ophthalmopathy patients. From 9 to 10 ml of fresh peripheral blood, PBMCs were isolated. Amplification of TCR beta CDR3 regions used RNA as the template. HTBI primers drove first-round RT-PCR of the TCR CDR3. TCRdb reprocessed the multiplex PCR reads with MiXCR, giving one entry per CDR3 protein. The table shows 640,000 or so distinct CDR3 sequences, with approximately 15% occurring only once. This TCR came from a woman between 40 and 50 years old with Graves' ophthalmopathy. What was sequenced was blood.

CDR3 protein: CASSESMDRQETQYF. For the CDR3, the DNA is TGTGCCAGCAGTGAGTCTATGGACAGACAAGAGACCCAGTACTTC. This chain connects TRBV2 to TRBJ2-5; possible D gene TRBD1, 6 bases. Trimming took off 3 bases at V and 2 bases at J, with 13 bases between the two ends. Germline values: CDR1 SNHLY, CDR2 FYNNEI. This CDR3 spans 15 amino acids.